This entry describes one TCR beta chain. The data are from a study of cytomegalovirus exposure and HLA in healthy donors. This CDR3 comprises 13 residues. Trimming removed 0 bases from V and 10 bases from J, with 13 bases in between. CDR1 and CDR2 from the germline V gene are SGDLS and YYNGEE. PCR amplification relied on 60 Vbeta primers (plus 13 Jbeta primers). Repertoires were generated with immunoSEQ multiplex PCR, while TCRdb's copy carries only in-frame clones and drops some. The sample totals tens of thousands of clones. The chain recombines TRBV9 with TRBJ1-2; possibly TRBD1 for D (6 bases). Sequenced material: PBMCs. The TCR was taken from a woman between 35 and 50 years old in good health and CMV-seronegative. The CDR3 loop reads CASSVATGTNYTF. Here the CDR3 DNA reads TGTGCCAGCAGCGTAGCTACAGGGACTAACTACACCTTC.